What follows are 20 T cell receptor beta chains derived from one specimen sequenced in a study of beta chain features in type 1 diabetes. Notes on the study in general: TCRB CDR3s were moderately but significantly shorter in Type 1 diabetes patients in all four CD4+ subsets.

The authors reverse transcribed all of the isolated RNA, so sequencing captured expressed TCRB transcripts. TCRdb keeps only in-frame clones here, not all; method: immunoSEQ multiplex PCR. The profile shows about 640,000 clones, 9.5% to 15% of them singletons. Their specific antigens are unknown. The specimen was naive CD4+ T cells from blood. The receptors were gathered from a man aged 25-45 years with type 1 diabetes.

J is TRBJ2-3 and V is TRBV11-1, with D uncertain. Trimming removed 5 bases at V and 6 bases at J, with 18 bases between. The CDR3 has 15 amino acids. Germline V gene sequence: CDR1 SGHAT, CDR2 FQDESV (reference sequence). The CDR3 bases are TGTGCCAGCAGCCCCAGTGGGCAGCTTCGGGATACGCAGTATTTT. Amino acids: CASSPSGQLRDTQYF.

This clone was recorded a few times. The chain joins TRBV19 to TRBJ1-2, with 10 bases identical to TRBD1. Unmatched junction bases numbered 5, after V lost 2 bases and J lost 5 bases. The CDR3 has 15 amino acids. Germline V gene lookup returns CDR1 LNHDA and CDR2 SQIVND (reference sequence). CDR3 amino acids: CASSITPGQGYGYTF. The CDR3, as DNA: TGTGCCAGTAGTATAACCCCGGGACAGGGGTATGGCTACACCTTC. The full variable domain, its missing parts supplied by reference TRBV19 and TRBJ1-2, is DGGITQSPKYLFRKEGQNVTLSCEQNLNHDAMYWYRQDPGQGLRLIYYSQIVNDFQKGDIAEGYSVSREKKESFPLTVTSAQKNPTAFYLCASSITPGQGYGYTFGSGTRLTVV.

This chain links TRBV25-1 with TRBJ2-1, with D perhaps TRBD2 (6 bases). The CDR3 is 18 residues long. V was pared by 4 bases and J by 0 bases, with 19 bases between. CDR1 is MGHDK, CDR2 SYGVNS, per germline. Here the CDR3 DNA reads TGTGCCAGCAGTGGCTGGGACCCGGGACTTGACTCCTACAATGAGCAGTTCTTC. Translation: CASSGWDPGLDSYNEQFF.

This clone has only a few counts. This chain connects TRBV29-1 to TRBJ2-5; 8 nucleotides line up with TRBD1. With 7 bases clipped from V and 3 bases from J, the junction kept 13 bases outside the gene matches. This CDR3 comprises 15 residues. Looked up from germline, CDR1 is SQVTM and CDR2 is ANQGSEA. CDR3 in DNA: TGCAGCGGGCGGATCCGGGACAGGTACAAAGAGACCCAGTACTTC. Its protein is CSGRIRDRYKETQYF.

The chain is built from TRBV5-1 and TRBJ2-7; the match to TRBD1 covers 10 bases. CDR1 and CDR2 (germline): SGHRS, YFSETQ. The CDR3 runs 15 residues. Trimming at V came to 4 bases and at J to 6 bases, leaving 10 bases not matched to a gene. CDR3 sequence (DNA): TGCGCCAGCAGCCCTGACAGGGGGCCTGGGAGCGAGCAGTACTTC. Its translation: CASSPDRGPGSEQYF.

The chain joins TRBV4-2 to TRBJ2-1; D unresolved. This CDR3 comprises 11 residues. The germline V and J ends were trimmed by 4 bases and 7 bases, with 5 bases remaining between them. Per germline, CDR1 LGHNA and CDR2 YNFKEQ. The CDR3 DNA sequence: TGTGCCAGCAGCCGGAGTAATGAGCAGTTCTTC. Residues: CASSRSNEQFF.

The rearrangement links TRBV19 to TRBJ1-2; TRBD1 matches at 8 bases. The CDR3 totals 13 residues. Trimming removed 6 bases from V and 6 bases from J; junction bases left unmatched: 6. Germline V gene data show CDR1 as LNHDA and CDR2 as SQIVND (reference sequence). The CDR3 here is CASRPTGVDGYTF. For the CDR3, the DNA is TGTGCCAGTAGACCGACAGGGGTGGATGGCTACACCTTC.

The CDR3 sequence: CASSLMTGQDTEKLFF. The DNA of the CDR3 is TGTGCCAGCAGTCTAATGACCGGCCAGGATACTGAAAAACTGTTTTTT. The chain couples TRBV7-6 to TRBJ1-4; no clear D gene. The CDR3 length is 16 residues. V was shortened by 6 bases and J by 7 bases, with 21 bases between the two germline ends. Germline V gene lookup returns CDR1 SGHVS and CDR2 FNYEAQ.

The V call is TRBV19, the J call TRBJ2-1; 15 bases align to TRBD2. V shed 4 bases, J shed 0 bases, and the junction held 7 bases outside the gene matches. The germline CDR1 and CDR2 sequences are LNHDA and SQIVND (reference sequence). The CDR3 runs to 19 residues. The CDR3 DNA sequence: TGTGCCAGTAGTAGGCTCGGGACTAGCGGGGGGAGCTCCTACAATGAGCAGTTCTTC. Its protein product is CASSRLGTSGGSSYNEQFF.

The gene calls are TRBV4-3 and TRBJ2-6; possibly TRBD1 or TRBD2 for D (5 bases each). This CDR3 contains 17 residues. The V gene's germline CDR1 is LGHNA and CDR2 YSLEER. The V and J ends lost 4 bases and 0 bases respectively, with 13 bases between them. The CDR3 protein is CASSLQGRISGANVLTF. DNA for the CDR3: TGCGCCAGCAGCCTTCAGGGACGGATCTCTGGGGCCAACGTCCTGACTTTC.

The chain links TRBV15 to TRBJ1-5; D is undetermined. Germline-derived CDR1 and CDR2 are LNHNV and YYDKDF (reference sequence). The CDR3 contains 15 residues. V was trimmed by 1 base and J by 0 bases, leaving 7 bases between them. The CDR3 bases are TGTGCCACCAGCAGAGGAACCCATAGCAATCAGCCCCAGCATTTT. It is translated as CATSRGTHSNQPQHF.

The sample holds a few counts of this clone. In DNA, the CDR3 is TGTGCTGCCGGAGAGGGAACTAATGAAAAACTGTTTTTT. It codes for CAAGEGTNEKLFF. The genes are TRBV30 and TRBJ1-4; D remains ambiguous. The CDR3 contains 13 residues. Looked up from germline, CDR1 is GTSNPN and CDR2 is SVGIG (reference sequence).

CDR3 protein: CASSRQGDNYGYTF. In DNA form, the CDR3 reads TGTGCCAGCAGCCGACAGGGCGATAACTATGGCTACACCTTC. The chain uses TRBV6-6 and TRBJ1-2, with 7 positions matching TRBD1. CDR3 length: 14 residues. Germline CDR1 is MNHNY and CDR2 is SVGAGI (reference sequence). V lost 6 bases to trimming and J lost 1 base; unmatched junction nucleotides: 5.

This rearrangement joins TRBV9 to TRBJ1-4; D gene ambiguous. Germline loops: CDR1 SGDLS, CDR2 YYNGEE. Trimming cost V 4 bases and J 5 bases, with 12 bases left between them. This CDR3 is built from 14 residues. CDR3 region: CASSPAGGNEKLFF. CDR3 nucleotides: TGTGCCAGCAGCCCAGCGGGAGGGAATGAAAAACTGTTTTTT.

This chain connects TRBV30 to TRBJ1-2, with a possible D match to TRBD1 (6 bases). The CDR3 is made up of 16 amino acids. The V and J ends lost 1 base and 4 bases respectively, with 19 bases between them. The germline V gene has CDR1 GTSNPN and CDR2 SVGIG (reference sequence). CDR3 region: CAWSEMGRGASYGYTF. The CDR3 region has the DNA TGTGCCTGGAGTGAGATGGGCAGGGGCGCGAGCTATGGCTACACCTTC. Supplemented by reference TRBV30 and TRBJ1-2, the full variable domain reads SQTIHQWPATLVQPVGSPLSLECTVEGTSNPNLYWYRQAAGRGLQLLFYSVGIGQISSEVPQNLSASRPQDRQFILSSKKLLLSDSGFYLCAWSEMGRGASYGYTFGSGTRLTVV.

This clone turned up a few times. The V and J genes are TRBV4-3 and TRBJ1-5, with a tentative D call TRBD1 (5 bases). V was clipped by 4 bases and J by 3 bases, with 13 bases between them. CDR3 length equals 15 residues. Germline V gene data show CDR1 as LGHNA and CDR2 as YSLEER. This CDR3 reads CASSLARGINQPQHF. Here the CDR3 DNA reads TGCGCCAGCAGCCTGGCGAGGGGAATCAATCAGCCCCAGCATTTT.

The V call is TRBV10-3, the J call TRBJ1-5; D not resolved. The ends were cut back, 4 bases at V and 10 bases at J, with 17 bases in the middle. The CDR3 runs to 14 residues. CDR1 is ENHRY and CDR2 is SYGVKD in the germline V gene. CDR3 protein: CAISGVDGAGPQHF. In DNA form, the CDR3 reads TGTGCCATCAGTGGCGTGGACGGCGCGGGTCCCCAGCATTTT.

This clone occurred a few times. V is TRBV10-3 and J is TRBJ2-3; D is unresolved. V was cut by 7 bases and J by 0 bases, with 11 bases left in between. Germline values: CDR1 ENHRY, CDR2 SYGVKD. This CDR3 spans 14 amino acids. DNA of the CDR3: TGTGCCATCACCCCGGGTGATAGCACAGATACGCAGTATTTT. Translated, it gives CAITPGDSTDTQYF.

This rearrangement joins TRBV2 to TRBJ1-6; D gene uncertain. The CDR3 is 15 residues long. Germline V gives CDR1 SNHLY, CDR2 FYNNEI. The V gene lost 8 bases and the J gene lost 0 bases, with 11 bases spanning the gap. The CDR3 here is CASRLGSSYNSPLHF. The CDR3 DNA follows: TGTGCCAGCCGTTTAGGGAGCTCCTATAATTCACCCCTCCACTTT.

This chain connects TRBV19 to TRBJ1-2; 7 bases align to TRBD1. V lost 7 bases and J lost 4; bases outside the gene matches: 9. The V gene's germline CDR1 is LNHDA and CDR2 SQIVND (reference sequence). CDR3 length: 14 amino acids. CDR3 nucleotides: TGTGCCAGTACCCTGGACAGGCGCGGCTATGGCTACACCTTC. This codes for CASTLDRRGYGYTF.